The rows below give T cell receptor beta chains drawn from one sample of a study of chemoradiotherapy in HPV16-positive cancers. The assay was immunoSEQ multiplex PCR, and TCRdb's table has in-frame clones only and misses some. The repertoire includes around 62,000 clones, 85% to 90% of them detected once, and just over 4% sits in the top ten. The sequencing here drew on blood, taken from a patient who underwent chemoradiotherapy. These receptors were collected from a human donor with HPV-associated anogenital cancer. The CDR3 runs from the conserved cysteine through the conserved F or W. Fields, in order: clone size, J gene, V gene, CDR3 protein. Clone size, where shown, is once, few, many, or a class for clones that have expanded.

NA,TRBJ2-7,TRBV19,CASSPAQGLVVEQYF
NA,TRBJ2-7,TRBV6-5,CASSYGASGGGYEQYF
NA,TRBJ2-3,TRBV7-9,CASSLGTARTDTQYF
once,TRBJ2-3,TRBV29-1,CTHSEVGDTQYF
NA,TRBJ1-2,TRBV5-5,CASSPDRGFYGYTF
few,TRBJ1-5,TRBV28,CASSFGDFNQPQHF
NA,TRBJ2-7,TRBV5-6,CASSLGLAGTYEQYF
NA,TRBJ1-1,TRBV7-2,CASSGTGETEAFF
once,TRBJ2-5,TRBV11-2,CASSLETLVETQYF
NA,TRBJ2-1,TRBV6-1,CASSGGLGLSYNEQFF
NA,TRBJ1-2,TRBV6-5,CASSYQGVNYGYTF
NA,TRBJ2-2,TRBV5-1,CASSGLGDTGELFF
NA,TRBJ2-4,TRBV5-6,CASSQTRGSKNIQYF
NA,TRBJ2-1,TRBV6-1,CASIDYFPISDEQFF
once,TRBJ2-1,TRBV29-1,CSVEEEFSYNEQFF
NA,TRBJ2-3,TRBV5-1,CASSLAGGPTDTQYF
NA,TRBJ2-3,TRBV11-2,CASESSREGHTQYF
NA,TRBJ1-1,TRBV5-1,CASSEDVMNTEAFF
NA,TRBJ1-1,TRBV5-5,CASSSRGLGTEAFF
NA,TRBJ2-7,TRBV28,CASRPPGFSYEQYF
NA,TRBJ2-5,TRBV28,CASSLSSGGETQYF
NA,TRBJ2-3,TRBV5-4,CASSPGVWREGPPDTQYF
NA,TRBJ2-1,TRBV2,CASSDKTGIYNEQFF
few,TRBJ1-5,TRBV6-5,CASSLGGIQPQHF
NA,TRBJ1-1,TRBV6-5,CASMQGGEAFF
NA,TRBJ2-2,TRBV19,CASGLGLADTGELFF
NA,TRBJ2-2,TRBV5-4,CASSLRFTGELFF
once,TRBJ2-5,TRBV9,CAGSVESSHRRETQYF
NA,TRBJ1-3,TRBV18,CASSPSGQGAIGNTIYF
NA,TRBJ2-1,TRBV6-1,CASTGTGGRGNEQFF
once,TRBJ2-7,TRBV7-9,CASSLEGGTYEQYF
NA,TRBJ2-7,TRBV10-3,CAISESTVASGEQYF
NA,TRBJ1-2,TRBV9,CASSVATAGNGYTF
NA,TRBJ1-1,TRBV5-1,CASSSVPGQGWNTEAFF
NA,TRBJ1-2,TRBV6-5,CASSYGPPNYGYTF
NA,TRBJ2-7,TRBV10-3,CAISARQSGGYEQYF
NA,TRBJ2-1,TRBV5-8,CASSRSWSSYNEQFF
NA,TRBJ2-3,TRBV30,CAGGLAGNTDTQYF
NA,TRBJ2-3,TRBV11-2,CASSLAPSYTDTQYF
once,TRBJ2-1,TRBV6-4,CASSPRTSGRASNEQFF
NA,TRBJ1-5,TRBV19,CASTTFEARLNQPQHF
NA,TRBJ1-2,TRBV28,CASSFSRIPGYTF
once,TRBJ2-1,TRBV4-1,CASSRQTGGEQFF